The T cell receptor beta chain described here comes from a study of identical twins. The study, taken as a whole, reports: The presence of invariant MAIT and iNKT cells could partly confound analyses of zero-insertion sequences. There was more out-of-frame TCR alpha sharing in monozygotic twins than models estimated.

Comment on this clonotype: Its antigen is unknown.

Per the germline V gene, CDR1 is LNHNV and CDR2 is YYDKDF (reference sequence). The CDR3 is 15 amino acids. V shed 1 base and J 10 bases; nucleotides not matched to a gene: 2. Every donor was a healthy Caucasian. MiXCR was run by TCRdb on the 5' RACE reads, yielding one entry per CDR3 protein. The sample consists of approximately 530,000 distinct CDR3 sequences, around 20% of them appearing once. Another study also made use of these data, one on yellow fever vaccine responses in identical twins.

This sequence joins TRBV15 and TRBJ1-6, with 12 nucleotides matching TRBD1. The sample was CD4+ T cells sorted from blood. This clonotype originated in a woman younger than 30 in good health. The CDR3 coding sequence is TGTGCCACCAGCAGAGGCGGGACAGGGGGCTCACCCCTCCACTTT. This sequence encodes CATSRGGTGGSPLHF.